These 24 T cell receptor beta chains came from one sample sequenced in a study of blood T cell repertoires in COVID-19. Assay: immunoSEQ multiplex PCR; the TCRdb copy retains only in-frame clones and omits some. The data hold over 300,000 clones, with 85% to 90% observed a single time. Sample: PBMCs or T cells enriched from blood (not recorded which). The receptors originated from a woman younger than 30 who had recovered from COVID-19.

This sequence joins TRBV19 and TRBJ1-5, with D possibly being TRBD1 (5 bases). CDR3 size: 18 residues. The germline V gene has CDR1 LNHDA and CDR2 SQIVND (reference sequence). V lost 4 bases and J lost 0, with 19 bases in between. DNA for the CDR3: TGTGCCAGTAGTAAGGGGCTATTCGTGACAGCTAGCAATCAGCCCCAGCATTTT. This codes for CASSKGLFVTASNQPQHF.

In DNA, the CDR3 is TGTGCCAGCAGTTACTCGGAGGACGTCTATGGCTACACCTTC. Protein product: CASSYSEDVYGYTF. This chain links TRBV6-5 with TRBJ1-2; no definite D call. Between the trimmed V and J ends, which lost 0 bases and 4 bases, there was a span of 9 bases. This CDR3 is 14 amino acids long. Germline V lookup: CDR1 MNHEY, CDR2 SVGAGI.

The CDR3 nucleotides are TGTGCCAGCAGTGTCGGCAATGAGCAGTTCTTC. Protein: CASSVGNEQFF. The chain carries TRBV2 and TRBJ2-1, with D hard to call. CDR1 SNHLY and CDR2 FYNNEI come from the germline V gene. There are 11 residues in the CDR3. V was pared by 4 bases and J by 6 bases, with 4 bases between.

The genes are TRBV18 and TRBJ2-7, with 7 nucleotides matching TRBD1. V trimming: 6 bases; J trimming: 0 bases; junction bases outside the gene matches: 8. The CDR3 contains 15 residues. Germline values: CDR1 KGHSH, CDR2 LQKENI. CDR3 sequence reads: CASSETGDSSYEQYF. The CDR3, as DNA: TGTGCCAGCTCGGAAACAGGGGACAGCTCCTACGAGCAGTACTTC.

This clone occurred once. The rearrangement joins TRBV30 to TRBJ1-6; 9 bases fit TRBD1. This CDR3 has 14 amino acids. Trimming removed 4 bases from V and 8 bases from J; junction bases left unmatched: 6. Germline V gene sequence: CDR1 GTSNPN, CDR2 SVGIG (reference sequence). The CDR3 region is CAWTAGTGHSPLHF. DNA of the CDR3: TGTGCCTGGACCGCCGGGACAGGGCATTCACCCCTCCACTTT.

This clone turned up a few times. The V gene is TRBV7-8, the J gene TRBJ1-1; D gene unclear. This CDR3 contains 14 residues. Germline V gene data show CDR1 as SGHVS and CDR2 as FQNEAQ. V was shortened by 5 bases and J by 4 bases, with 14 bases between the two germline ends. CDR3 loop: CASSILERGTEAFF. The CDR3 nucleotides read TGTGCCAGCAGCATACTAGAGCGGGGCACTGAAGCTTTCTTT. The full variable domain, rest sourced from reference TRBV7-8 and TRBJ1-1, is GAGVSQSPRYKVAKRGQDVALRCDPISGHVSLFWYQQALGQGPEFLTYFQNEAQLDKSGLPSDRFFAERPEGSVSTLKIQRTQQEDSAVYLCASSILERGTEAFFGQGTRLTVV.

This chain connects TRBV19 to TRBJ1-1; 7 nucleotides match TRBD1. The CDR3 is 15 residues long. Germline trimming cut 6 bases from V and 0 bases from J; bases unmatched to any gene: 7. Per germline, CDR1 LNHDA and CDR2 SQIVND (reference sequence). CDR3 region: CASRAAGGMNTEAFF. CDR3 bases: TGTGCCAGTAGGGCCGCAGGGGGGATGAACACTGAAGCTTTCTTT.

The chain employs TRBV3-1 (or the pseudogene TRBV3-2) and TRBJ2-7; 11 bases line up with TRBD2. In germline, CDR1 is LGHDT, CDR2 YNNKEL (reference sequence). The CDR3 is made up of 19 amino acids. V shed 1 base and J 4 bases; nucleotides not matched to a gene: 15. The CDR3 DNA reads TGTGCCAGCAGCCAAGGAGGTTTTTTACCCGGGACTAGCGGTTACGAGCAGTACTTC. Its translation is CASSQGGFLPGTSGYEQYF.

The chain combines TRBV3-1 (or the pseudogene TRBV3-2) with TRBJ1-2; no clear D gene. Germline V CDR1 and CDR2: LGHDT, YNNKEL (reference sequence). Deletions cut 0 bases from V and 0 bases from J, with 11 bases between. The CDR3 consists of 16 residues. CDR3 coding DNA: TGTGCCAGCAGCCAAGATTTACAGCCCCCTAACTATGGCTACACCTTC. Protein: CASSQDLQPPNYGYTF.

DNA for the CDR3: TGTGCCAGTACCGTGGGACTAGCGAACACCGGGGAGCTGTTTTTT. Protein sequence: CASTVGLANTGELFF. This chain links TRBV19 with TRBJ2-2, with 8 bases aligning to TRBD2. The CDR3 spans 15 residues. In germline, CDR1 is LNHDA, CDR2 SQIVND (reference sequence). Trimming took 7 bases from V and 0 from J; bases not matched to a gene: 4.

This chain links TRBV3-1 (or the pseudogene TRBV3-2) with TRBJ1-4; D call uncertain. From germline, CDR1 is LGHDT and CDR2 YNNKEL (reference sequence). With 0 bases removed from V and 8 bases from J, the gap between germline ends came to 4 bases. The CDR3 extends over 12 amino acids. CDR3 in amino acids: CASSQDSEKLFF. The CDR3 nucleotides are TGTGCCAGCAGCCAAGATTCGGAAAAACTGTTTTTT.

This chain joins TRBV19 and TRBJ1-2; TRBD1 is a possible D gene (5 bases). The germline V and J ends were trimmed by 5 bases and 2 bases, with 15 bases remaining between them. Germline V CDR1 and CDR2: LNHDA, SQIVND (reference sequence). The CDR3 contains 15 residues. CDR3 sequence reads: CASSRADRANYGYTF. CDR3 bases: TGTGCCAGTAGTCGGGCTGACAGAGCCAACTATGGCTACACCTTC. The full variable domain, with the rest looked up from reference TRBV19 and TRBJ1-2, is DGGITQSPKYLFRKEGQNVTLSCEQNLNHDAMYWYRQDPGQGLRLIYYSQIVNDFQKGDIAEGYSVSREKKESFPLTVTSAQKNPTAFYLCASSRADRANYGYTFGSGTRLTVV.

The chain combines TRBV30 with TRBJ2-2, with 7 bases aligning to TRBD2. With 7 bases clipped from V and 0 bases from J, the junction kept 8 bases outside the gene matches. Germline loops: CDR1 GTSNPN, CDR2 SVGIG (reference sequence). There are 15 residues in the CDR3. The CDR3 sequence is CAYTVGLANTGELFF. As DNA, the CDR3 is TGTGCCTACACCGTAGGACTAGCGAACACCGGGGAGCTGTTTTTT.

The V and J genes are TRBV2 and TRBJ1-5, with TRBD1 matching 8 bases. Germline V CDR1 and CDR2: SNHLY, FYNNEI. CDR3 length: 14 residues. V shed 2 bases and J 7 bases; nucleotides not matched to a gene: 4. The CDR3 DNA reads as TGTGCCAGCAGTGAACAGGGGGCAGGCCAGCCCCAGCATTTT. It codes for CASSEQGAGQPQHF.

This clone has a handful of counts. The DNA for the CDR3 is TGTGCCATCAGTGATAGCGGGGGGAACAATGAGCAGTTCTTC. Encoded protein: CAISDSGGNNEQFF. This chain uses TRBV10-3 with TRBJ2-1; 10 bases match TRBD2. Trimming took 3 bases from V and 5 from J; bases not matched to a gene: 1. The CDR3 is made up of 14 amino acids. Per germline, CDR1 ENHRY and CDR2 SYGVKD.

V is TRBV5-4 and J is TRBJ2-1; 10 bases map to TRBD1. The germline V gene has CDR1 SGHNT and CDR2 YYREEE (reference sequence). V was pared by 4 bases and J by 7 bases, with 8 bases of the junction left unmatched. The CDR3 has 15 residues. The CDR3 DNA sequence: TGTGCCAGCAGCCTCCCAGACAGGGGGCATAATGAGCAGTTCTTC. This sequence encodes CASSLPDRGHNEQFF.

The chain links TRBV7-8 to TRBJ2-1; D may be TRBD1 (6 bases). CDR3 length: 16 amino acids. Looked up from germline, CDR1 is SGHVS and CDR2 is FQNEAQ. V lost 1 base to trimming and J lost 8 bases, with 18 bases between them. The CDR3 protein is CASSLDRVVYTYEQFF. The CDR3 coding sequence is TGTGCCAGCAGCTTAGACAGGGTGGTCTACACTTATGAGCAGTTCTTC. Looking up the rest from reference TRBV7-8 and TRBJ2-1 gives the full variable domain: GAGVSQSPRYKVAKRGQDVALRCDPISGHVSLFWYQQALGQGPEFLTYFQNEAQLDKSGLPSDRFFAERPEGSVSTLKIQRTQQEDSAVYLCASSLDRVVYTYEQFFGPGTRLTVL.

This rearrangement joins TRBV9 to TRBJ1-1, with TRBD1 matching 7 bases. The germline V gene encodes CDR1 SGDLS and CDR2 YYNGEE. The CDR3 totals 14 residues. J was trimmed by 3 bases and V by 4 bases; bases with no gene match: 6. The CDR3 loop is CASSLRQGDTEAFF. CDR3 nucleotide sequence: TGTGCCAGCAGCCTTCGACAGGGAGACACTGAAGCTTTCTTT.

In its sample, this clone was seen once. The DNA for the CDR3 is TGTGCCAGCAGTTTAGGGCCAGAGACCCAGTACTTC. It translates to CASSLGPETQYF. This chain connects TRBV27 to TRBJ2-5; D not resolved. This CDR3 contains 12 residues. V lost 2 bases and J 4 bases, leaving 5 bases between the germline ends. Germline V gene lookup returns CDR1 MNHEY and CDR2 SMNVEV (reference sequence).

The chain has TRBV27 and TRBJ2-1; D remains unclear. The V gene's germline CDR1 is MNHEY and CDR2 SMNVEV (reference sequence). Trimming took off 6 bases at V and 4 bases at J, with 4 bases between the two ends. CDR3 length: 11 residues. Here the CDR3 DNA reads TGTGCCAGCAGCGGTTACAATGAGCAGTTCTTC. Its translation is CASSGYNEQFF.

With regard to this clone: At the DNA level, this CDR3 is encoded by other sequences in the same sample as well. The chain has TRBV30 and TRBJ1-2; TRBD1 matches 7 bases. Germline V gives CDR1 GTSNPN, CDR2 SVGIG (reference sequence). This CDR3 comprises 12 residues. Trimming removed 1 base from V and 8 bases from J; junction bases left unmatched: 4. Here the CDR3 reads CAWSGQGGGYTF. CDR3 bases: TGTGCCTGGAGTGGACAGGGCGGCGGCTACACCTTC.

The chain couples TRBV19 to TRBJ1-3, with 8 positions matching TRBD1. With V trimmed by 7 bases and J by 5 bases, 10 bases remained unmatched. Germline loops: CDR1 LNHDA, CDR2 SQIVND (reference sequence). CDR3 size: 15 residues. The CDR3 nucleotides are TGTGCCAGTAAGGGACAGGCCGGAAAACGAAACACCATATATTTT. Translating gives CASKGQAGKRNTIYF.

The gene calls are TRBV9 and TRBJ2-1, with 12 bases lining up with TRBD2. With 3 bases clipped from V and 2 bases from J, the junction kept 3 bases outside the gene matches. This CDR3 has 16 amino acids. The germline CDR1 and CDR2 sequences are SGDLS and YYNGEE. The CDR3 region is CASSATSGRTYNEQFF. Here the CDR3 DNA reads TGTGCCAGCAGCGCGACTAGCGGGAGAACCTACAATGAGCAGTTCTTC.

The rearrangement joins TRBV9 to TRBJ1-1; 10 bases are shared with TRBD1. CDR1 is SGDLS, CDR2 YYNGEE, per germline. V shed 2 bases, J shed 10 bases, and the junction held 11 bases outside the gene matches. The CDR3 runs 15 residues. The CDR3 protein is CASSVGQGGRLGAFF. DNA of the CDR3: TGTGCCAGCAGCGTTGGACAGGGGGGGCGATTAGGAGCTTTCTTT.